This T cell receptor beta chain was observed in a study of blood T cell repertoires in COVID-19. Whole-study context: T cells, B-cell-depleted T cells, or PBMCs supplied cDNA or gDNA.

This CDR3 contains 15 residues. Between the trimmed V and J ends, which lost 5 bases and 6 bases, there was a span of 17 bases. Germline V CDR1 and CDR2: MDHEN, SYDVKM. Source study methods: Estimates of nucleated cell counts were drawn from the amplification of reference gene primers. This table comes from immunoSEQ multiplex PCR, and its TCRdb copy is limited to in-frame clones, with some not included. Clone size and V and J calls were adopted from that table, with D and trimming inferred from the DNA. The sample contains 120,000 or so clones, approximately 90% of which appear only once. The chain employs TRBV28 and TRBJ2-1; the D gene is possibly TRBD2 (5 bases). What was sequenced was peripheral blood. The source of this sequence is a human donor in a cohort sampled during active COVID-19. CDR3 coding DNA: TGTGCCAGCAGTCTCCTATCGGGGTCGGGCAATGAGCAGTTCTTC. Protein product: CASSLLSGSGNEQFF.